This section outlines one TCR beta chain sequence together with its context. Its specificity is unknown. CDR1 and CDR2 (germline): MDHEN, SYDVKM. CDR3 length: 14 residues. V lost 1 base and J lost 1, with 7 bases in between. This specimen belongs to a study of cytomegalovirus exposure and HLA in healthy donors. At the level of the study: Unique TCRs numbering some 77 million, obtained from HLA-typed donors, made up an early data release.

PCR was performed using 60 Vbeta and 13 Jbeta primers. Libraries were prepared by immunoSEQ multiplex PCR; TCRdb keeps only in-frame clonotypes and omits some of them. The sample includes 90,000 to 150,000 clones, less than 65% of them seen just once. Findings of the study overall: An analysis was carried out at a later point. It showed that HLA-associated TCR beta chains were more clonally expanded than equally common non-associated chains. A later analysis linked a missense DCLRE1C variant to TCR beta V- and J-gene trimming. Productive status was seen about 87% or about 30% of the time for most TCR beta V segments in an earlier analysis.

The rearrangement uses TRBV28 and TRBJ1-2; no definite D call. The sample consisted of PBMCs. This clonotype was obtained from a middle-aged man in good health and CMV-seropositive. The CDR3 DNA sequence: TGTGCCAGCAGTTTATACAGAAATAACTATGGCTACACCTTC. As protein: CASSLYRNNYGYTF.